This entry describes one T cell receptor (beta chain). This entry comes from a study of blood T cell repertoires in COVID-19. This CDR3 has 15 residues. Germline CDR1 reads SGHDT; CDR2 reads YYEEEE. Trimming pared 2 bases from V and 2 bases from J, leaving 11 bases between. Profiled with immunoSEQ multiplex PCR; TCRdb holds only in-frame clones, not every one. In the table there are about 37,000 clones, over 80% of which are singletons. The rearrangement joins TRBV5-6 to TRBJ1-5, with a weak D call TRBD1 (5 bases). This TCR derives from a human donor in a cohort sampled during active COVID-19. The source material was peripheral blood. In nucleotides, the CDR3 is TGTGCCAGCAGCTTCCCCAGGGCTCGCAATCAGCCCCAGCATTTT. This translates into CASSFPRARNQPQHF. Full variable domain (missing parts from reference TRBV5-6 and TRBJ1-5): DAGVTQSPTHLIKTRGQQVTLRCSPKSGHDTVSWYQQALGQGPQFIFQYYEEEERQRGNFPDRFSGHQFPNYSSELNVNALLLGDSALYLCASSFPRARNQPQHFGDGTRLSIL.